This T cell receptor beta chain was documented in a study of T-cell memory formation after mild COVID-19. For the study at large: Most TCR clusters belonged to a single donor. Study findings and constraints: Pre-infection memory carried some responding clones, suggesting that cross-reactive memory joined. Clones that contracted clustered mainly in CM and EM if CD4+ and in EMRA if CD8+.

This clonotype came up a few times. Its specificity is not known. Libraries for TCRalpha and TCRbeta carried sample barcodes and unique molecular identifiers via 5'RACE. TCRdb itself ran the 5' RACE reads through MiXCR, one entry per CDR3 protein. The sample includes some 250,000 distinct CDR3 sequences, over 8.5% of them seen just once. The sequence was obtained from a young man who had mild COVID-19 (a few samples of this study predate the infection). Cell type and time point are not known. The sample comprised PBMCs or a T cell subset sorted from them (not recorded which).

DNA of the CDR3: TGTGCCAGCAGCCCGACAGGGACGGAGATCAACTATGGCTACACCTTC. It translates to CASSPTGTEINYGYTF. The V call is TRBV7-3, the J call TRBJ1-2; 7 bases align to TRBD1. The CDR3 has 16 amino acids. V lost 5 bases to trimming and J lost 2 bases; unmatched junction nucleotides: 11. The germline gives CDR1 SGHTA, CDR2 FQGTGA.